Below, 7 T cell receptor beta chains from the same sample are listed, as sequenced in a study of tumor-infiltrating lymphocytes in primary liver carcinoma. Reverse transcription of 500 to 650 ng total RNA with a constant-region primer produced TCR beta cDNA. Three-round nested multiplex PCR performed with slightly modified ARM-PCR produced the TCR beta libraries. In the first two PCR rounds, TRBV1-TRBV30 forward primers were paired with a C-beta reverse primer, and each round lasted roughly 10 cycles. One entry per CDR3 protein results from TCRdb running MiXCR on the multiplex PCR reads. In the table there are around 40,000 distinct CDR3 sequences, around 66% of which are singletons. Total RNA and DNA came together from around 20-30 mg of bulk tissue without cell sorting. What was sequenced was liver tumor tissue from sampling region 2. As to subset: tumor region T2, inferior pole. These receptors came from a man in his forties with primary liver carcinoma and hepatitis B virus infection.

In the case of this clonotype: An end of the junction does not agree with germline; a read error may underlie this. The genes are TRBV10-3 and TRBJ2-7; TRBD2 matches 10 bases. The germline CDR1 and CDR2 sequences are ENHRY and SYGVKD. The CDR3 is made up of 14 amino acids. CDR3 residues: CGISGASGSYEQYF. The DNA of the CDR3 is TGTGGCATCAGTGGGGCTAGCGGGAGCTACGAGCAGTACTTC.

Note on this clonotype: Being one base from a much bigger clone, this may be a read error. The V call is TRBV18, the J call TRBJ2-1; D gene ambiguous. V was trimmed by 6 bases and J by 0 bases, leaving 12 bases between them. CDR1 and CDR2 (germline): KGHSH, LQKENI. The CDR3 totals 15 residues. In DNA form, the CDR3 reads TGTGCCAGCTCCCCCTGGACGGTCTCCTACAATGAGCAGTTCTTC. Its protein is CASSPWTVSYNEQFF.

Points on this clonotype: Relative to the germline gene, one junction end is altered; a read error may explain this. The CDR3, as DNA: TGTGCCAGTAGCCCAACCGGGGCAGGGATCAACGAGCGGTACTTC. Encoded protein: CASSPTGAGINERYF. The chain employs TRBV5-4 and TRBJ2-7; D is perhaps TRBD1 or TRBD2 (5 bases each). CDR3 length equals 15 residues. Germline loops: CDR1 SGHNT, CDR2 YYREEE (reference sequence). Using reference TRBV5-4 and TRBJ2-7 for the parts outside the CDR3, the full variable domain is ETGVTQSPTHLIKTRGQQVTLRCSSQSGHNTVSWYQQALGQGPQFIFQYYREEENGRGNFPPRFSGLQFPNYSSELNVNALELDDSALYLCASSPTGAGINERYFGPGTRLTVT.

Comment on this clonotype: Since no conserved phenylalanine or tryptophan closes the CDR3, a read error is the likely cause. CDR3 in amino acids: CSVDTEGNTGELFS. The CDR3, as DNA: TGCAGCGTCGATACGGAGGGGAACACCGGGGAGCTGTTTTCT. This chain connects TRBV29-1 to TRBJ2-2; possibly TRBD2 for D (6 bases). CDR1 and CDR2 from the germline V gene are SQVTM and ANQGSEA. The ends were cut back, 6 bases at V and 1 base at J, with 12 bases in the middle. The CDR3 loop spans 14 amino acids.

The chain links TRBV6-6 to TRBJ1-1; a weak D match, TRBD1 (5 bases). The V gene lost 6 bases and the J gene lost 5 bases, with 13 bases spanning the gap. This CDR3 region has 13 residues. Germline values: CDR1 MNHNY, CDR2 SVGAGI (reference sequence). The CDR3 DNA reads TGTGCCAGCAGCATAGGGACGACTACTGAAGCTTTCTTT. It translates to CASSIGTTTEAFF.

The rearrangement joins TRBV21-1 to TRBJ1-6. TRBV21-1 is a pseudogene locus. CDR3 length: 15 residues. The CDR3 sequence is CGSSKGDSYNSPLHF. For the CDR3, the DNA is TGTGGCAGCAGTAAGGGAGACTCCTATAATTCACCCCTCCACTTT.

Notes on this clonotype: It is likely a read error, because the conserved phenylalanine at the end of the CDR3 is missing. The chain employs TRBV28 and TRBJ2-2; D unresolved. The CDR3 consists of 15 residues. Germline CDR1 and CDR2: MDHEN and SYDVKM. CDR3 sequence reads: CASSLPVLNIGELFI. The CDR3 coding sequence is TGTGCCAGCAGTTTGCCGGTCCTCAACATCGGGGAGCTGTTTATT.